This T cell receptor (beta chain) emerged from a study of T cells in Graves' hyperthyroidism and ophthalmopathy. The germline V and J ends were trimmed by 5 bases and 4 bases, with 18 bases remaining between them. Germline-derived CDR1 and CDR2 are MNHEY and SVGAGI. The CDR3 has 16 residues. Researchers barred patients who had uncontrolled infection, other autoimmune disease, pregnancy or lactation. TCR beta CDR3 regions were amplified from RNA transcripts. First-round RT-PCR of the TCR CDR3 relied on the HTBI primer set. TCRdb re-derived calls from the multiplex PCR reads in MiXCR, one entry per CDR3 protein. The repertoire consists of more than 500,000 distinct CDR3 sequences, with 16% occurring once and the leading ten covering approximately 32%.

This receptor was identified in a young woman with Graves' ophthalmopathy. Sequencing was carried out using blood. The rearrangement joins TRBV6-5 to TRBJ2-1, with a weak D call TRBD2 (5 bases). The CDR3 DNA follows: TGTGCCAGCAGTCCAACGGGGTCTGATGGGTACAATGAGCAGTTCTTC. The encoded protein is CASSPTGSDGYNEQFF.